These T cell receptor beta chains were read from a single sample in a study of OX40 agonist ivuxolimab in advanced cancers. Profiling relied on immunoSEQ multiplex PCR, and the TCRdb table lists in-frame clones only, not all of them. Altogether about 82,000 clones are present, 88% being singletons, with the ten largest covering less than 0.85%. The sequencing here drew on CD4+ or CD8+ T cells sorted from blood, taken in a trial of the OX40 agonist ivuxolimab. The source is an adult with an advanced solid tumor such as melanoma, head and neck, liver or kidney cancer. Both conserved end residues are part of each CDR3. Each record gives: D gene, V gene, J gene, clone size, CDR3 protein, CDR3 DNA. The D gene is left open where the match is weak. The listing skips clone size in some rows; elsewhere it reads once, few, many or a size class.

d_call: NA
v_call: TRBV7-8
j_call: TRBJ2-1
clone_size: NA
cdr3_aa: CASSLVVGVSYNEQFF
cdr3_nt: TGTGCCAGCAGCTTAGTAGTCGGAGTTTCCTACAATGAGCAGTTCTTC

d_call: NA
v_call: TRBV10-3
j_call: TRBJ1-2
clone_size: NA
cdr3_aa: CAIGFEENYGYTF
cdr3_nt: TGTGCCATAGGGTTCGAGGAGAACTATGGCTACACCTTC

d_call: NA
v_call: TRBV5-4
j_call: TRBJ2-5
clone_size: NA
cdr3_aa: CASSLSVQTQETQYF
cdr3_nt: TGTGCCAGCAGCTTGAGTGTTCAGACCCAAGAGACCCAGTACTTC

d_call: TRBD2
v_call: TRBV27
j_call: TRBJ2-5
clone_size: NA
cdr3_aa: CASSALAGGWETQYF
cdr3_nt: TGTGCCAGCAGTGCTCTAGCGGGAGGGTGGGAGACCCAGTACTTC

d_call: NA
v_call: TRBV7-9
j_call: TRBJ2-7
clone_size: NA
cdr3_aa: CASSLGDGKQHF
cdr3_nt: TGTGCCAGCAGCTTAGGGGACGGAAAGCAACACTTC

d_call: TRBD2
v_call: TRBV7-2
j_call: TRBJ2-4
clone_size: NA
cdr3_aa: CASSPDGGAKNIQYF
cdr3_nt: TGTGCCAGCAGCCCGGACGGGGGGGCCAAAAACATTCAGTACTTC

d_call: NA
v_call: TRBV5-4
j_call: TRBJ2-2
clone_size: once
cdr3_aa: CASSLTRRGTGELFF
cdr3_nt: TGTGCCAGCAGCCTGACTAGAAGGGGAACCGGGGAGCTGTTTTTT

d_call: NA
v_call: TRBV28
j_call: TRBJ1-1
clone_size: NA
cdr3_aa: CASTLAQVRTEAFF
cdr3_nt: TGTGCCAGCACCCTAGCCCAGGTACGGACTGAAGCTTTCTTT

d_call: NA
v_call: TRBV6-6
j_call: TRBJ2-7
clone_size: NA
cdr3_aa: CASSNPSASYEQYF
cdr3_nt: TGTGCCAGCAGCAACCCTAGCGCCTCCTACGAGCAGTACTTC

d_call: NA
v_call: TRBV7-3
j_call: TRBJ1-6
clone_size: NA
cdr3_aa: CASSLNGGQNSPLHF
cdr3_nt: TGTGCCAGCAGCTTGAATGGGGGGCAAAATTCACCCCTCCACTTT

d_call: NA
v_call: TRBV7-2
j_call: TRBJ1-5
clone_size: NA
cdr3_aa: CASSLEGYRQPQHF
cdr3_nt: TGTGCCAGCAGCTTAGAGGGTTACCGTCAGCCCCAGCATTTT

d_call: TRBD2
v_call: TRBV7-2
j_call: TRBJ2-1
clone_size: NA
cdr3_aa: CASSSTSGRGYNEQFF
cdr3_nt: TGTGCCAGCAGCTCGACTAGCGGGAGAGGCTACAATGAGCAGTTCTTC

d_call: NA
v_call: TRBV28
j_call: TRBJ2-7
clone_size: few
cdr3_aa: CASSLLHEQYF
cdr3_nt: TGTGCCAGCAGTCTCCTCCACGAGCAGTACTTC

d_call: TRBD1
v_call: TRBV19
j_call: TRBJ2-3
clone_size: NA
cdr3_aa: CASSREGTGKQDTQYF
cdr3_nt: TGTGCCAGTAGTAGGGAAGGGACAGGGAAGCAAGATACGCAGTATTTT

d_call: NA
v_call: TRBV5-6
j_call: TRBJ2-5
clone_size: once
cdr3_aa: CASSLVGARETQYF
cdr3_nt: TGTGCCAGCAGCTTGGTGGGGGCTAGAGAGACCCAGTACTTC

d_call: NA
v_call: TRBV6-7
j_call: TRBJ1-1
clone_size: NA
cdr3_aa: CASSYGGSHTEAFF
cdr3_nt: TGTGCCAGCAGTTACGGTGGCAGTCACACTGAAGCTTTCTTT

d_call: TRBD1
v_call: TRBV27
j_call: TRBJ2-7
clone_size: NA
cdr3_aa: CASTYYPGQGAHEQYF
cdr3_nt: TGTGCCAGCACCTATTACCCGGGACAGGGGGCTCACGAGCAGTACTTC

d_call: NA
v_call: TRBV11-2
j_call: TRBJ2-7
clone_size: NA
cdr3_aa: CASSLFDSSLEQYF
cdr3_nt: TGTGCCAGCAGCTTATTTGACAGCTCGCTCGAGCAGTACTTC

d_call: NA
v_call: TRBV2
j_call: TRBJ2-3
clone_size: NA
cdr3_aa: CASSARADTQYF
cdr3_nt: TGTGCCAGCAGCGCCCGGGCGGATACGCAGTATTTT

d_call: NA
v_call: TRBV4-3
j_call: TRBJ2-3
clone_size: NA
cdr3_aa: CASSQEAGFSLSTDTQYF
cdr3_nt: TGCGCCAGCAGCCAAGAGGCAGGGTTTTCACTCAGCACAGATACGCAGTATTTT

d_call: NA
v_call: TRBV7-2
j_call: TRBJ2-3
clone_size: once
cdr3_aa: CASSPTRGTDTQYF
cdr3_nt: TGTGCCAGCAGTCCCACGCGGGGAACAGATACGCAGTATTTT

d_call: NA
v_call: TRBV5-6
j_call: TRBJ2-3
clone_size: NA
cdr3_aa: CASSWRVLSTDTQYF
cdr3_nt: TGTGCCAGCAGCTGGAGGGTACTTAGCACAGATACGCAGTATTTT

d_call: NA
v_call: TRBV4-3
j_call: TRBJ2-1
clone_size: NA
cdr3_aa: CASSQDMLAGEPYSYNEQFF
cdr3_nt: TGCGCCAGCAGCCAAGACATGCTAGCAGGAGAGCCCTACTCCTACAATGAGCAGTTCTTC

d_call: NA
v_call: TRBV11-2
j_call: TRBJ2-5
clone_size: NA
cdr3_aa: CASSLGNFPGRPETQYF
cdr3_nt: TGTGCCAGCAGCTTAGGAAATTTCCCGGGGCGTCCAGAGACCCAGTACTTC

d_call: NA
v_call: TRBV28
j_call: TRBJ2-3
clone_size: NA
cdr3_aa: CASGEGGDDTQYF
cdr3_nt: TGTGCCAGTGGGGAAGGGGGGGATGATACGCAGTATTTT

d_call: NA
v_call: TRBV6-5
j_call: TRBJ2-1
clone_size: NA
cdr3_aa: CASSYSARGEQFF
cdr3_nt: TGTGCCAGCAGTTACTCGGCTCGGGGCGAGCAGTTCTTC

d_call: NA
v_call: TRBV30
j_call: TRBJ2-1
clone_size: NA
cdr3_aa: CAWTGTVPGNEQFF
cdr3_nt: TGTGCCTGGACCGGGACCGTTCCTGGCAATGAGCAGTTCTTC

d_call: NA
v_call: TRBV5-6
j_call: TRBJ2-1
clone_size: NA
cdr3_aa: CASSLDSPGEQFF
cdr3_nt: TGTGCCAGCAGCCTAGATAGCCCCGGTGAGCAGTTCTTC

d_call: NA
v_call: TRBV28
j_call: TRBJ2-5
clone_size: NA
cdr3_aa: CASSLPSGETQYF
cdr3_nt: TGTGCCAGCAGTTTACCCTCGGGAGAGACCCAGTACTTC

d_call: NA
v_call: TRBV11-1
j_call: TRBJ2-7
clone_size: NA
cdr3_aa: CASSPLLPRPPYEQYF
cdr3_nt: TGTGCCAGCAGCCCTCTCCTCCCCAGGCCCCCCTACGAGCAGTACTTC

d_call: NA
v_call: TRBV5-4
j_call: TRBJ1-1
clone_size: NA
cdr3_aa: CASSRGGRAEAFF
cdr3_nt: TGTGCCAGCAGCAGGGGCGGGAGGGCTGAAGCTTTCTTT

d_call: TRBD2
v_call: TRBV7-6
j_call: TRBJ2-2
clone_size: NA
cdr3_aa: CASTPGGGNTGELFF
cdr3_nt: TGTGCCAGCACCCCAGGCGGGGGGAACACCGGGGAGCTGTTTTTT

d_call: NA
v_call: TRBV27
j_call: TRBJ2-2
clone_size: NA
cdr3_aa: CASSFLATGELFF
cdr3_nt: TGTGCCAGCAGTTTCCTAGCCACCGGGGAGCTGTTTTTT

d_call: NA
v_call: TRBV7-8
j_call: TRBJ1-1
clone_size: NA
cdr3_aa: CASSLAFDIRTQAFF
cdr3_nt: TGTGCCAGCAGCTTAGCTTTCGACATACGAACACAAGCTTTCTTT

d_call: TRBD2
v_call: TRBV7-6
j_call: TRBJ2-3
clone_size: NA
cdr3_aa: CASSAGASGNSHTQYF
cdr3_nt: TGTGCCAGCAGCGCTGGGGCTAGCGGGAATTCTCATACGCAGTATTTT

d_call: TRBD2
v_call: TRBV5-4
j_call: TRBJ2-1
clone_size: once
cdr3_aa: CASSLTSVSNEQFF
cdr3_nt: TGTGCCAGCAGCTTGACTAGCGTCTCCAATGAGCAGTTCTTC

d_call: NA
v_call: TRBV19
j_call: TRBJ2-1
clone_size: few
cdr3_aa: CASSIEAGRWFF
cdr3_nt: TGTGCCAGTAGTATAGAGGCGGGACGCTGGTTCTTC

d_call: TRBD1
v_call: TRBV9
j_call: TRBJ2-3
clone_size: NA
cdr3_aa: CASSAGGTGGTDTQYF
cdr3_nt: TGTGCCAGCAGCGCTGGGGGGACAGGGGGCACAGATACGCAGTATTTT